The next 20 T cell receptor beta chains were all read from a single sample in a study of blood T cell repertoires in COVID-19. Sequencing used immunoSEQ multiplex PCR; TCRdb keeps in-frame clones, though not all of them. The sample has roughly 49,000 clones; 85% to 90% are singletons. Sequenced sample: peripheral blood. These receptors all stem from a human donor in a cohort sampled during active COVID-19.

The rearrangement uses TRBV7-8 and TRBJ2-4; 8 nucleotides agree with TRBD1. After removal of 4 bases from V and 0 bases from J, the junction contained 14 bases not matched to a gene. The germline CDR1 and CDR2 sequences are SGHVS and FQNEAQ. The CDR3 consists of 19 residues. CDR3 amino acids: CASSSRTGMGGIAKNIQYF. DNA for the CDR3: TGTGCCAGCAGCTCCCGGACAGGGATGGGCGGGATAGCCAAAAACATTCAGTACTTC. Full variable domain (rest looked up from reference TRBV7-8 and TRBJ2-4): GAGVSQSPRYKVAKRGQDVALRCDPISGHVSLFWYQQALGQGPEFLTYFQNEAQLDKSGLPSDRFFAERPEGSVSTLKIQRTQQEDSAVYLCASSSRTGMGGIAKNIQYFGAGTRLSVL.

The chain joins TRBV7-9 to TRBJ1-1; 8 nucleotides match TRBD1. This CDR3 is 13 amino acids long. Germline CDR1 reads SEHNR; CDR2 reads FQNEAQ (reference sequence). The junction had 5 bases not matched to a gene; V was cut back by 3 bases and J by 8 bases. The CDR3 DNA reads TGTGCCAGCAGCTTCGGACAGGGAATAGAAGCTTTCTTT. It codes for CASSFGQGIEAFF.

The CDR3 protein is CASSQTSGRANEQFF. The CDR3 DNA sequence: TGTGCCAGCAGCCAGACTAGCGGGAGGGCCAATGAGCAGTTCTTC. The chain joins TRBV14 to TRBJ2-1, with 14 nucleotides matching TRBD2. This CDR3 has 15 amino acids. Trimming cost V 3 bases and J 6 bases; bases outside gene matches: 1. CDR1 SGHDN and CDR2 FVKESK come from the germline V gene.

This chain links TRBV28 with TRBJ1-4; 11 bases agree with TRBD1. This CDR3 is 15 amino acids long. J lost 8 bases, V lost 5 bases, and 7 bases had no gene match. Germline V gene lookup returns CDR1 MDHEN and CDR2 SYDVKM. CDR3 nucleotides: TGTGCCAGCAGTACCGGGGGACAGGGGGTGGAAAAACTGTTTTTT. Amino acid sequence: CASSTGGQGVEKLFF.

The V and J genes are TRBV24-1 and TRBJ2-1; 12 bases map to TRBD1. This CDR3 contains 15 residues. Germline CDR1 KGHDR, CDR2 SFDVKD. The junction had 9 bases not matched to a gene; V was cut back by 7 bases and J by 9 bases. The CDR3 is CATRPGQGALSEQFF. In DNA, the CDR3 is TGTGCCACCAGACCGGGACAGGGGGCCCTGAGTGAGCAGTTCTTC.

The chain employs TRBV7-2 and TRBJ1-5, with D maybe TRBD1 (5 bases). This CDR3 contains 14 residues. Germline-derived CDR1 and CDR2 are SGHTA and FQGNSA. V was pared by 0 bases and J by 5 bases, with 8 bases between. CDR3 residues: CASSLAGGYQPQHF. The CDR3, as DNA: TGTGCCAGCAGCTTAGCGGGGGGGTATCAGCCCCAGCATTTT.

The V and J genes are TRBV7-9 and TRBJ2-7, with 7 bases aligning to TRBD2. The CDR3 covers 17 residues. CDR1 is SEHNR and CDR2 is FQNEAQ in the germline V gene (reference sequence). Germline trimming cut 1 base from V and 0 bases from J; bases unmatched to any gene: 9. The CDR3 region is CASSLDSGGTNSYEQYF. For the CDR3, the DNA is TGTGCCAGCAGCTTAGATTCTGGGGGGACTAACTCCTACGAGCAGTACTTC.

V gene TRBV3-1 (or the pseudogene TRBV3-2) combines with J gene TRBJ1-4; TRBD1 agrees at 8 bases. Germline trimming cut 4 bases from V and 8 bases from J; bases unmatched to any gene: 6. The CDR3 runs 14 residues. Per the germline V gene, CDR1 is LGHDT and CDR2 is YNNKEL (reference sequence). This CDR3 reads CASSRRQGNEKLFF. The CDR3 bases are TGTGCCAGCAGCCGACGACAGGGGAACGAAAAACTGTTTTTT.

The count of this clone is one. The chain joins TRBV19 to TRBJ2-1; 11 positions agree with TRBD2. The CDR3 is made up of 14 amino acids. CDR1 and CDR2 from the germline V gene are LNHDA and SQIVND (reference sequence). The trim removed 7 bases at V and 6 bases at J, leaving 5 bases unmatched. Here the CDR3 DNA reads TGTGCCAGTAACCTAGCGGGAGGACGCAATGAGCAGTTCTTC. Its protein is CASNLAGGRNEQFF.

This clone showed up just a few times. The V and J genes are TRBV11-2 and TRBJ1-5; D is uncertain. Germline loops: CDR1 SGHAT, CDR2 FQNNGV. The CDR3 sequence is 13 residues long. The germline V and J ends were trimmed by 1 base and 7 bases, with 8 bases remaining between them. CDR3 amino acids: CASSLGESQPQHF. Written as DNA, the CDR3 is TGTGCCAGCAGCTTAGGAGAGTCCCAGCCCCAGCATTTT.

The rearrangement uses TRBV6-2 or TRBV6-3 and TRBJ1-1, with D maybe TRBD1 (6 bases). Trimming left V 5 bases short and J 1 base short, with 11 bases between. The germline V gene encodes CDR1 MNHEY and CDR2 SVGEGT. The CDR3 has 14 residues. The CDR3 here is CASSKDSTNTEAFF. The CDR3 DNA reads TGTGCCAGCAGTAAGGACAGCACGAACACTGAAGCTTTCTTT.

The chain recombines TRBV10-2 with TRBJ2-1, with 8 bases lining up with TRBD2. The CDR3 extends over 15 amino acids. Germline values: CDR1 WSHSY, CDR2 SAAADI. V dropped 2 bases and J dropped 5; count of bases not matched to a gene: 5. CDR3: CASSERRGGNNEQFF. The CDR3 DNA reads as TGCGCCAGCAGTGAGAGACGGGGGGGTAACAATGAGCAGTTCTTC.

The count of this clone is one. This chain joins TRBV7-9 and TRBJ2-7, with 7 bases identical to TRBD1. The germline gives CDR1 SEHNR, CDR2 FQNEAQ (reference sequence). The CDR3 consists of 12 residues. V was clipped by 5 bases and J by 6 bases; unmatched bases: 4. DNA for the CDR3: TGTGCCAGCAGCCAGACAGGGTTCGAGCAGTACTTC. The encoded protein is CASSQTGFEQYF.

V gene TRBV6-1 combines with J gene TRBJ2-7, with a possible D match to TRBD1 (5 bases). In germline, CDR1 is MNHNS, CDR2 SASEGT. The V gene lost 1 base and the J gene lost 2 bases, with 6 bases spanning the gap. The CDR3 has 13 amino acids. CDR3 sequence (DNA): TGTGCCAGCAGTGAAGGGACACCCTACGAGCAGTACTTC. This sequence encodes CASSEGTPYEQYF.

The CDR3 DNA reads TGTGCCACCAGTGATCCGCCGACTAGCGGGAGCATCGAGCAGTACGTC. Protein: CATSDPPTSGSIEQYV. This chain links TRBV24-1 with TRBJ2-7, with 12 bases fitting TRBD2. Germline V gene data show CDR1 as KGHDR and CDR2 as SFDVKD. The ends lost 3 bases at V and 6 bases at J; junction bases unmatched: 8. The CDR3 is 16 amino acids.

The chain has TRBV19 and TRBJ2-5, with 9 bases fitting TRBD1. This CDR3 comprises 17 residues. The V gene's germline CDR1 is LNHDA and CDR2 SQIVND (reference sequence). Unmatched junction bases numbered 13, after V lost 3 bases and J lost 5 bases. The CDR3: CASSIPGQGLHRETQYF. The CDR3 DNA reads as TGTGCCAGTAGTATTCCCGGACAGGGGCTCCATAGGGAGACCCAGTACTTC.

The V and J genes are TRBV28 and TRBJ2-5; the match to TRBD2 covers 9 bases. Germline V gene sequence: CDR1 MDHEN, CDR2 SYDVKM. J was trimmed by 5 bases and V by 6 bases; bases with no gene match: 10. CDR3 length: 15 amino acids. CDR3 sequence reads: CASSFRGGRGETQYF. The CDR3 DNA sequence: TGTGCCAGCAGCTTCAGAGGCGGGAGGGGGGAGACCCAGTACTTC.

The chain carries TRBV15 and TRBJ2-1, with TRBD2 matching over 16 bases. Germline V lookup: CDR1 LNHNV, CDR2 YYDKDF (reference sequence). The V and J ends lost 3 bases and 5 bases, in that order; junction bases with no gene match: 10. The CDR3 is 19 residues long. CDR3 in DNA: TGTGCCACCAGCAGTACCGGGACTAGCGGGAGGGCTTCCGACAATGAGCAGTTCTTC. It specifies CATSSTGTSGRASDNEQFF.

This clone has a single count. CDR3: CAIGQGLMDTEAFF. CDR3 coding DNA: TGTGCCATCGGACAGGGGTTAATGGACACTGAAGCTTTCTTT. J is TRBJ1-1 and V is TRBV10-3, with TRBD1 matching over 9 bases. There are 14 residues in the CDR3. Losses at the gene ends were 8 bases for V and 3 bases for J; bases not matched to a gene: 7. Germline lookup yields CDR1 ENHRY and CDR2 SYGVKD.

This clone was seen once. This chain links TRBV19 with TRBJ1-1; possible D gene TRBD1, 6 bases. From germline, CDR1 is LNHDA and CDR2 SQIVND (reference sequence). This CDR3 region has 13 residues. The V and J ends lost 8 bases and 5 bases respectively, with 15 bases between them. DNA of the CDR3: TGTGCCAGTTGCCAGGGGCGTGGGACTGAAGCTTTCTTT. This sequence encodes CASCQGRGTEAFF.